The following is a T cell receptor beta chain sequence with its context. Antigen unknown. Assay used: immunoSEQ multiplex PCR; TCRdb lists only in-frame clones, some missing. The table includes roughly 150,000 clones, about 91% detected once. The sample belongs to a study of T cell responses to AZD1222 COVID-19 vaccine. Notes on the study in general: Dominant at 160-218 and 743-854, vaccine-associated CD4 TCRs also spanned spike. Spike-specific TCR breadth and depth both grew after two AZD1222 doses. Recipients of AZD1222 seropositive at baseline numbered only five or six.

This CDR3 is 14 amino acids long. CDR1 is SNHLY, CDR2 FYNNEI, per germline. V was trimmed by 2 bases and J by 8 bases, leaving 15 bases between them. The rearrangement uses TRBV2 and TRBJ1-2, with D possibly being TRBD1 (6 bases). Sequencing was performed on peripheral blood, taken on day 0 of AZD1222 vaccination. This receptor was obtained from an adult in good health. DNA of the CDR3: TGTGCCAGCAGTGAAATATTAGGGGGGCACGGCTACACCTTC. It is translated as CASSEILGGHGYTF. The whole variable domain, filled in from reference TRBV2 and TRBJ1-2, reads EPEVTQTPSHQVTQMGQEVILRCVPISNHLYFYWYRQILGQKVEFLVSFYNNEISEKSEIFDDQFSVERPDGSNFTLKIRSTKLEDSAMYFCASSEILGGHGYTFGSGTRLTVV.